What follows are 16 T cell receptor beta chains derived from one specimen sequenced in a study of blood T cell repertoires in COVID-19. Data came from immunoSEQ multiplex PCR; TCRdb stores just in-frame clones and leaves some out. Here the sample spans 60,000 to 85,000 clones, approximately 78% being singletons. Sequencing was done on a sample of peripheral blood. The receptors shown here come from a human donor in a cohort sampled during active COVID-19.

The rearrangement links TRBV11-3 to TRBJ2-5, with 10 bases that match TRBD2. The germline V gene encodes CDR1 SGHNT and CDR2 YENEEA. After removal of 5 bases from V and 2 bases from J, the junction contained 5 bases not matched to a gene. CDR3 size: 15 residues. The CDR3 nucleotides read TGTGCCAGCAGCCACGGGACTAGCGTTCAAGAGACCCAGTACTTC. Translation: CASSHGTSVQETQYF.

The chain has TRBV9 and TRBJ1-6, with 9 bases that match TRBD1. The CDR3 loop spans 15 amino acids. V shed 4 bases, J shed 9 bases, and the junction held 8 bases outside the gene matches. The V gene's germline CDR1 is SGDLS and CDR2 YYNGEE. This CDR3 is CASSPRDRDASPLHF. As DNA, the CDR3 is TGTGCCAGCAGCCCGCGGGACAGGGACGCTTCACCCCTCCACTTT.

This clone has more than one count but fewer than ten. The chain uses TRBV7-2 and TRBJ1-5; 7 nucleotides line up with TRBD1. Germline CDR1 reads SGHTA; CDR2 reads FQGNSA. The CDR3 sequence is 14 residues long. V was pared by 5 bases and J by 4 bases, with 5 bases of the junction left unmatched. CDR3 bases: TGTGCCAGCAGCATTGGGACAGTTAATCAGCCCCAGCATTTT. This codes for CASSIGTVNQPQHF. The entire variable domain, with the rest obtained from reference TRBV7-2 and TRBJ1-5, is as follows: GAGVSQSPSNKVTEKGKDVELRCDPISGHTALYWYRQSLGQGLEFLIYFQGNSAPDKSGLPSDRFSAERTGGSVSTLTIQRTQQEDSAVYLCASSIGTVNQPQHFGDGTRLSIL.

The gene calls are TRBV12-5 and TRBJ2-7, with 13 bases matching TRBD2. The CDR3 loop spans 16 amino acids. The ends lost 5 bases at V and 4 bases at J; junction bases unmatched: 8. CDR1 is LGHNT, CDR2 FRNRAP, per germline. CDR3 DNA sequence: TGTGCTAGTGGTCCGCGGGCGACTAGCGGGAGGTACGAGCAGTACTTC. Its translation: CASGPRATSGRYEQYF.

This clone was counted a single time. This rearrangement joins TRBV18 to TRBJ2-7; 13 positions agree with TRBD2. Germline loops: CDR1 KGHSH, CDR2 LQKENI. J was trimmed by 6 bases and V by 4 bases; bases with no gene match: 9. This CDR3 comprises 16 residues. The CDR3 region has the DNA TGTGCCAGCTCACAGCAACTAGCGGGAGGGCCTAGCGAGCAGTACTTC. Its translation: CASSQQLAGGPSEQYF. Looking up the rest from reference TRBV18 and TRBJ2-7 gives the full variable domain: NAGVMQNPRHLVRRRGQEARLRCSPMKGHSHVYWYRQLPEEGLKFMVYLQKENIIDESGMPKERFSAEFPKEGPSILRIQQVVRGDSAAYFCASSQQLAGGPSEQYFGPGTRLTVT.

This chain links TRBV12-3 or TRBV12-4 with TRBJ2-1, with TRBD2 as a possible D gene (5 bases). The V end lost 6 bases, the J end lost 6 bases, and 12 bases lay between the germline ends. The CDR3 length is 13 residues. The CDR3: CASSQGLSNEQFF. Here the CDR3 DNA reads TGTGCCAGCAGCCAAGGACTCTCCAATGAGCAGTTCTTC.

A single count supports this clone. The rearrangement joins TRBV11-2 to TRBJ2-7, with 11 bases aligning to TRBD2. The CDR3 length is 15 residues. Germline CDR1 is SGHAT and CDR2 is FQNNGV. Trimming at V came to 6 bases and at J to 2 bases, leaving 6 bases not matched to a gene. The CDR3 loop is CASSSLAGGTYEQYF. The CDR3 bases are TGTGCCAGCAGTAGCTTAGCGGGAGGGACCTACGAGCAGTACTTC.

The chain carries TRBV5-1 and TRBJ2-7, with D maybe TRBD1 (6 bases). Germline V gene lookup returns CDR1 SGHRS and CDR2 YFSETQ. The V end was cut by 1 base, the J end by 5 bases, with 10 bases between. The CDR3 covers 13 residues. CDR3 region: CASSLNDRNEQYF. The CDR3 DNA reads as TGCGCCAGCAGCTTGAACGACAGGAACGAGCAGTACTTC.

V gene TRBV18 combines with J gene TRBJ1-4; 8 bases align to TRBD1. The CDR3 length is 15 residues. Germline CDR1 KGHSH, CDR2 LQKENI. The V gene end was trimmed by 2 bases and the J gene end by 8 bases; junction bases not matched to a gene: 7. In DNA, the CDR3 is TGTGCCAGCTCACCAGCCGGGACAGGTCAGGAAAAACTGTTTTTT. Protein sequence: CASSPAGTGQEKLFF. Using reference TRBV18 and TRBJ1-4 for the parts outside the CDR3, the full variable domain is NAGVMQNPRHLVRRRGQEARLRCSPMKGHSHVYWYRQLPEEGLKFMVYLQKENIIDESGMPKERFSAEFPKEGPSILRIQQVVRGDSAAYFCASSPAGTGQEKLFFGSGTQLSVL.

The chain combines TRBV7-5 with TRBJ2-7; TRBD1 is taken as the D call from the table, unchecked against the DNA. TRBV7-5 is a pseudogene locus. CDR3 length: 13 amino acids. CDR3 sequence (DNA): TGTGTCAGAAGCGGACAGGTCTCCTACGAGCAGTACTTC. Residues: CVRSGQVSYEQYF.

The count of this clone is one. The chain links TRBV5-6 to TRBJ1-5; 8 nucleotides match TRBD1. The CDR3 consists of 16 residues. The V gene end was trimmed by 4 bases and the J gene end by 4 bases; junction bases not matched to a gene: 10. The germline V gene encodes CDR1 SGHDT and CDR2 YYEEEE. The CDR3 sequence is CASSKNQGAWNQPQHF. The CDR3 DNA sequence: TGTGCCAGCAGCAAGAACCAGGGGGCTTGGAATCAGCCCCAGCATTTT.

The DNA of the CDR3 is TGTGCCAGCAGTGCCCGGTGGGGGCCCTACAATGAGCAGTTCTTC. It codes for CASSARWGPYNEQFF. The chain joins TRBV27 to TRBJ2-1, with D possibly being TRBD1 (6 bases). Germline V gives CDR1 MNHEY, CDR2 SMNVEV (reference sequence). This CDR3 is 15 amino acids long. Trimming cost V 5 bases and J 2 bases, with 13 bases left between them.

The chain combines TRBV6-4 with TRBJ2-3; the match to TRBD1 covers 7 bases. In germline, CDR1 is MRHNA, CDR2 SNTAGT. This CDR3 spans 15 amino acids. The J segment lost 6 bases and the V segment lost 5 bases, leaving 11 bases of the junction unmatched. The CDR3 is CASSLGTAAGDTQYF. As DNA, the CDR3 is TGTGCCAGCAGTCTCGGGACAGCCGCCGGGGATACGCAGTATTTT.

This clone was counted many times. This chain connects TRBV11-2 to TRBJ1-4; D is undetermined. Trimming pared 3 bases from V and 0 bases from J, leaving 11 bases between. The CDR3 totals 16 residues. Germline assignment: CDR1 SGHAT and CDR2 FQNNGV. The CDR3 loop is CASSFNTLATNEKLFF. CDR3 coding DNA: TGTGCCAGCAGCTTCAACACCCTTGCAACTAATGAAAAACTGTTTTTT.

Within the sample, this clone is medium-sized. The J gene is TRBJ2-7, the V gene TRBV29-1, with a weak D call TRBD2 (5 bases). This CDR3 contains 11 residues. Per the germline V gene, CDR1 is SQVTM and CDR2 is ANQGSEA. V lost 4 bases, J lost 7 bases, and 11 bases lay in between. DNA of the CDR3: TGCAGCGTTGCGAGGTCGGGGGAGCAGTACTTC. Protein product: CSVARSGEQYF.

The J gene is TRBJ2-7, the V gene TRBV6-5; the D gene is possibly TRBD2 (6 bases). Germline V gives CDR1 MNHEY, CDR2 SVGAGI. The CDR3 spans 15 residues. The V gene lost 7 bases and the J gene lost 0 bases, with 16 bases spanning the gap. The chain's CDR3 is CASTSRGARSYEQYF. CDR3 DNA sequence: TGTGCCAGCACCTCCCGCGGGGCCCGCTCCTACGAGCAGTACTTC.